This TCR beta chain originates from a study of blood T cells in healthy people across ages. Study in general: About one barcoded beta molecule per two T cells came from capture by template switching.

Primers used in a second PCR of roughly 6 to 12 cycles were a sample-barcoded 5' primer and a J-beta primer mix. TCRdb analysed the 5' RACE reads with MiXCR anew, one entry per CDR3 protein. This table holds roughly 1,500,000 distinct CDR3 sequences, around 35% found once. As for this clonotype: The antigen remains unidentified.

V was pared by 7 bases and J by 11 bases, with 16 bases of the junction left unmatched. This CDR3 is built from 15 residues. CDR1 and CDR2 (germline): MRHNA, SNTAGT. General study points: A roughly linear age-dependent decrease characterized TCR beta diversity per million T cells.

Donor samples were obtained from healthy Caucasian individuals from Russia, aged about 6 to 95. The sequencing sample was made of blood. This clonotype was obtained from a woman aged 25 to 39 in good health. The V and J genes are TRBV6-4 and TRBJ2-7; 11 positions agree with TRBD2. The CDR3 nucleotides read TGTGCCAGCACACTAGCGGGAGTTTTCCGTGGGAGGAAGTACTTC. Translated: CASTLAGVFRGRKYF.